One sample yielded the 21 T cell receptor beta chains listed below, sequenced in a study of T cells after yellow fever vaccination (dated by TCRdb to the late 2010s). Interpreted using the paper, the treatment or condition label stands for: live attenuated yellow fever vaccine strain. The library was made by 5' RACE. Sequenced using an Illumina HiSeq 2500. TCRdb cleaned the public reads at Q25 with fastp, built clones with MiXCR and kept in-frame beta chains. All rows with the same CDR3 protein become a single entry with the most common DNA and genes. For this sample the table gives about 400,000 distinct CDR3 sequences, of which 6.2% were detected only once. About 15% of the sample is in the top ten clones. This material consisted of PBMCs, taken 5 days after the yellow fever booster vaccination. The receptor source for this set is a young man who received the YFV17D yellow fever vaccine.

The chain has TRBV7-6 and TRBJ2-1, with 8 bases aligning to TRBD1. CDR1 SGHVS and CDR2 FNYEAQ come from the germline V gene. J gave up 6 bases and V 5 bases, and 9 bases lay outside the gene matches. This CDR3 is built from 15 residues. CDR3 sequence reads: CASSPRQGTGNEQFF. CDR3 DNA sequence: TGTGCCAGCAGCCCTCGACAGGGGACGGGCAATGAGCAGTTCTTC.

This clonotype was seen a handful of times. The chain combines TRBV6-1 with TRBJ2-7, with D unresolved. Germline assignment: CDR1 MNHNS and CDR2 SASEGT. This CDR3 is 13 amino acids long. V lost 1 base, J lost 2 bases, and 6 bases lay in between. Here the CDR3 DNA reads TGTGCCAGCAGTGAAGACGACCCCTACGAGCAGTACTTC. This gives the protein CASSEDDPYEQYF.

The chain recombines TRBV27 with TRBJ2-5, with 9 positions matching TRBD2. Germline V gene lookup returns CDR1 MNHEY and CDR2 SMNVEV (reference sequence). The CDR3 consists of 18 residues. J gave up 4 bases and V 2 bases, and 14 bases lay outside the gene matches. The CDR3 spells CASSLKAGGPLMVETQYF. The DNA of the CDR3 is TGTGCCAGCAGTTTAAAGGCGGGAGGGCCGTTAATGGTAGAGACCCAGTACTTC.

This clonotype was seen just once. The gene calls are TRBV2 and TRBJ2-1; the match to TRBD2 covers 14 bases. This CDR3 has 15 amino acids. Germline CDR1 is SNHLY and CDR2 is FYNNEI. CDR3 amino acids: CGRDVGLAGEWEQFF. In DNA, the CDR3 is TGTGGCAGGGACGTGGGACTAGCGGGAGAATGGGAGCAGTTCTTC.

This clonotype showed up many times. The V gene is TRBV18, the J gene TRBJ2-5; the D gene could be TRBD1 or TRBD2 (6 bases each). This CDR3 has 17 amino acids. CDR1 is KGHSH and CDR2 is LQKENI in the germline V gene. The V end lost 2 bases, the J end lost 1 base, and 17 bases lay between the germline ends. Written as DNA, the CDR3 is TGTGCCAGCTCACCAAAACAGGGCCCGGGGGTCCAAGAGACCCAGTACTTC. Amino acid sequence: CASSPKQGPGVQETQYF.

CDR3 sequence: CASSLVGISSYGYTF. The CDR3 bases are TGTGCCAGCAGCTTGGTAGGGATCTCCAGCTATGGCTACACCTTC. The chain has TRBV5-4 and TRBJ1-2, with D hard to call. Trimming removed 0 bases at V and 4 bases at J, with 13 bases between. Germline V gene data show CDR1 as SGHNT and CDR2 as YYREEE (reference sequence). CDR3 length: 15 residues.

This clonotype was counted between two and nine times. V gene TRBV9 combines with J gene TRBJ2-5, with D possibly TRBD2 on 7 matching bases. The CDR3 runs 15 residues. CDR1 SGDLS and CDR2 YYNGEE come from the germline V gene. The ends were cut back, 4 bases at V and 4 bases at J, with 17 bases in the middle. The CDR3 loop reads CASSWGGQDGETQYF. Here the CDR3 DNA reads TGTGCCAGCAGCTGGGGGGGCCAGGACGGAGAGACCCAGTACTTC.

V usage is TRBV7-2 and J usage is TRBJ2-3; 11 nucleotides match TRBD2. The germline V gene encodes CDR1 SGHTA and CDR2 FQGNSA. V was pared by 8 bases and J by 3 bases, with 7 bases of the junction left unmatched. The CDR3 has 15 residues. DNA for the CDR3: TGTGCCAGCGCTCTAGCGGGAGGCCTGACAGATACGCAGTATTTT. Translated, it gives CASALAGGLTDTQYF.

This clonotype was seen more than once but under ten times. The rearrangement joins TRBV7-2 to TRBJ2-2; D is unresolved. CDR1 and CDR2 (germline): SGHTA, FQGNSA. Trimming took 7 bases from V and 1 from J, leaving 7 bases between them. The CDR3 length is 13 residues. The CDR3 reads CASTRVNTGELFF. The CDR3 nucleotides read TGTGCCAGCACCAGAGTGAACACCGGGGAGCTGTTTTTT.

In this sample, this clonotype turned up a few times. The chain joins TRBV4-1 to TRBJ1-1; D call uncertain. Trimming left V 1 base short and J 1 base short, with 7 bases between. CDR1 MGHRA and CDR2 YSYEKL come from the germline V gene. The CDR3 length is 14 residues. The CDR3: CASSQVGRNTEAFF. DNA of the CDR3: TGCGCCAGCAGCCAAGTAGGGAGGAACACTGAAGCTTTCTTT.

The rearrangement joins TRBV6-1 to TRBJ2-7; D may correspond to TRBD1 or TRBD2 (7 bases each). Deletions cut 6 bases from V and 5 bases from J, with 23 bases between. The CDR3 has 16 residues. CDR1 and CDR2 (germline): MNHNS, SASEGT. CDR3 coding DNA: TGTGCCAGCAGCCATCAGGGGGGGGTTTTGGTCCACGAGCAGTACTTC. This codes for CASSHQGGVLVHEQYF.

This clonotype was counted between two and nine times. The rearrangement uses TRBV5-1 and TRBJ2-2; 11 nucleotides align to TRBD2. The V gene's germline CDR1 is SGHRS and CDR2 YFSETQ. V shed 4 bases and J 4 bases; nucleotides not matched to a gene: 3. CDR3 length: 15 amino acids. In DNA form, the CDR3 reads TGCGCCAGCAGCCAAGGGACTAGCGGCACCGGGGAGCTGTTTTTT. It encodes CASSQGTSGTGELFF.

This clonotype was picked up a small number of times. The chain combines TRBV20-1 with TRBJ2-1; no clear D gene. Germline CDR1 DFQATT, CDR2 SNEGSKA (reference sequence). V was pared by 6 bases and J by 1 base, with 19 bases between. The CDR3 covers 16 residues. The CDR3 bases are TGCAGTGCCCAGCCGCCCAACCTCGGGTCCTACAATGAGCAGTTCTTC. It is translated as CSAQPPNLGSYNEQFF.

The chain recombines TRBV6-1 with TRBJ2-1; 8 positions agree with TRBD2. CDR3 length: 14 residues. J gave up 7 bases and V 5 bases, and 7 bases lay outside the gene matches. Germline loops: CDR1 MNHNS, CDR2 SASEGT. For the CDR3, the DNA is TGTGCCAGCAGTAGGAGCGGGAGTAGAAATGAGCAGTTCTTC. It specifies CASSRSGSRNEQFF.

There are a few counts of this clonotype. The V and J genes are TRBV23-1 and TRBJ2-2; D unclear. TRBV23-1 falls under the ORF class, with uncertain function. This CDR3 has 15 amino acids. Trimming pared 5 bases from V and 1 base from J, leaving 11 bases between. The CDR3 nucleotides read TGCGCCAGCAGTAGGGCCGTCCTGAACACCGGGGAGCTGTTTTTT. Protein product: CASSRAVLNTGELFF.

This clonotype was observed a handful of times. This chain joins TRBV30 and TRBJ2-1; weak D call: TRBD2 (5 bases). The CDR3 covers 16 residues. Germline assignment: CDR1 GTSNPN and CDR2 SVGIG (reference sequence). Trimming cost V 4 bases and J 9 bases, with 25 bases left between them. This CDR3 is CAWNGVSGGAFGEQFF. The CDR3 DNA sequence: TGTGCCTGGAACGGCGTCAGCGGTGGTGCGTTTGGTGAGCAGTTCTTC. Combining the CDR3 with reference TRBV30 and TRBJ2-1 gives the whole variable domain SQTIHQWPATLVQPVGSPLSLECTVEGTSNPNLYWYRQAAGRGLQLLFYSVGIGQISSEVPQNLSASRPQDRQFILSSKKLLLSDSGFYLCAWNGVSGGAFGEQFFGPGTRLTVL.

V usage is TRBV10-3 and J usage is TRBJ2-1; the D call may be TRBD1 or TRBD2 (5 bases each). CDR1 ENHRY and CDR2 SYGVKD come from the germline V gene. Trimming took 4 bases from V and 2 from J, leaving 15 bases between them. The CDR3 is made up of 16 amino acids. The CDR3 DNA reads TGTGCCATCAGTGTCACCGGGACCAATACCTACAATGAGCAGTTCTTC. Translated: CAISVTGTNTYNEQFF.

The V and J genes are TRBV20-1 and TRBJ2-1; D call uncertain. The V end was cut by 6 bases, the J end by 7 bases, with 13 bases between. Per the germline V gene, CDR1 is DFQATT and CDR2 is SNEGSKA (reference sequence). This CDR3 is built from 12 residues. The CDR3 spells CSAQVAGNEQFF. DNA of the CDR3: TGCAGTGCCCAAGTAGCTGGGAATGAGCAGTTCTTC.

This clonotype has a handful of counts. This sequence joins TRBV5-1 and TRBJ1-1; TRBD1 matches at 8 bases. Germline V gene lookup returns CDR1 SGHRS and CDR2 YFSETQ. V was pared by 0 bases and J by 1 base, with 2 bases of the junction left unmatched. This CDR3 contains 15 residues. The CDR3 is CASSLGGTGNTEAFF. Written as DNA, the CDR3 is TGCGCCAGCAGCTTGGGGGGGACAGGGAACACTGAAGCTTTCTTT.

This clonotype was recorded a few times. This chain joins TRBV27 and TRBJ2-2; D is perhaps TRBD2 (5 bases). The germline V and J ends were trimmed by 11 bases and 3 bases, with 22 bases remaining between them. CDR1 is MNHEY, CDR2 SMNVEV, per germline (reference sequence). This CDR3 spans 16 amino acids. The CDR3 sequence is CALPSEELRDTGELFF. The CDR3 DNA reads as TGTGCCCTCCCCTCGGAGGAGCTCCGTGACACCGGGGAGCTGTTTTTT.

This clonotype was observed many times. This chain connects TRBV20-1 to TRBJ2-7; no definite D call. Trimming removed 0 bases from V and 4 bases from J, with 10 bases in between. Germline CDR1 reads DFQATT; CDR2 reads SNEGSKA (reference sequence). There are 13 residues in the CDR3. The chain's CDR3 is CSARDWLKYEQYF. CDR3 bases: TGCAGTGCTAGAGACTGGCTAAAGTACGAGCAGTACTTC.